The T cell receptor beta chain under discussion was sequenced for a study of blood T cell repertoires in COVID-19 (dated by TCRdb to the early 2020s). Describing the broader study: Samples covering the acute and convalescent phases of COVID-19 were provided by collaborators in the United States, Italy and Spain. The prospective study material was composed of cDNA or gDNA derived from T cells, B-cell-depleted T cells, or PBMCs. Deeply sampled blood TCRbeta repertoires from subjects exposed to, actively infected with, or recovered from COVID-19 were included in the dataset. The repertoires were released in a freely available public database intended as a resource for research on the immune response to SARS-CoV-2. Samples were obtained from the ongoing ImmuneRACE study (first 160 participants) and from about 1,300 subjects provided by 6 global collaborators. A de-identified subject ID, COVID-19 status, age in years and sex were almost always included in the sample metadata. HLA class I and class II types, where available, came from metadata supplied by the sample provider rather than from assay-based typing. Overall study outcomes, separate from this receptor: The quantity of clinical and demographic metadata differed by source and by participant and was supplied without curation.

In Seattle, one collaborating source enrolled patients while the infection was active and tracked those patients longitudinally over the course of disease. Each collaborating institution followed its own protocols to collect whole blood in K2EDTA tubes. For TCRbeta analysis, collaborators shipped samples as frozen whole blood, isolated PBMCs, or DNA extracted from either of those sample types. TCRbeta CDR3 regions were amplified from genomic DNA by means of the immunoSEQ Assay, a bias-controlled multiplex PCR. The authors' analysis ran thus. Within the assay, amplification of reference gene primers was used to estimate how many nucleated cells each sample contained. Sequence reads were collapsed and filtered to measure the absolute abundance of every unique TCRbeta CDR3 rearrangement. Productive Simpson clonality was computed per sample as the square root of Simpson's diversity index over productive rearrangements. TCRdb's version of the immuneACCESS table is confined to in-frame rearrangements and falls short of the full clone set. An unresolved V gene accounts for under half of the shortfall where checked; the remainder is of unknown origin. V and J calls and clone size are copied from that table; D and trimming were computed from the DNA. This sample is represented by nearly 350,000 clones; almost 90% of them were singletons. The ten largest account for 6% to 8.5% of the sample.

Details on this clone: Which antigen it targets is not known. The record has no base qualities; no much larger clone is one base away.

Trimming accounts for 3 bases at V and 5 bases at J, while the number of junction bases matched to no gene is 7. CDR1 is given as KGHDR and CDR2 as SFDVKD, both from the germline V gene. The CDR3 runs 15 amino acids, cysteine and phenylalanine included. CDR3 DNA is the only sequence kept; it has 45 bases, read in frame from the first base. The sequence joins TRBV24-1 to TRBJ2-7, and 9 junction bases match TRBD1. Material: peripheral blood. The source of this sequence is a woman aged 65 to 85 with COVID-19, enrolled during active disease. The CDR3 loop reads CATSDPGQGNDEQYF. The bases read TGTGCCACCAGTGATCCGGGACAGGGTAACGACGAGCAGTACTTC.